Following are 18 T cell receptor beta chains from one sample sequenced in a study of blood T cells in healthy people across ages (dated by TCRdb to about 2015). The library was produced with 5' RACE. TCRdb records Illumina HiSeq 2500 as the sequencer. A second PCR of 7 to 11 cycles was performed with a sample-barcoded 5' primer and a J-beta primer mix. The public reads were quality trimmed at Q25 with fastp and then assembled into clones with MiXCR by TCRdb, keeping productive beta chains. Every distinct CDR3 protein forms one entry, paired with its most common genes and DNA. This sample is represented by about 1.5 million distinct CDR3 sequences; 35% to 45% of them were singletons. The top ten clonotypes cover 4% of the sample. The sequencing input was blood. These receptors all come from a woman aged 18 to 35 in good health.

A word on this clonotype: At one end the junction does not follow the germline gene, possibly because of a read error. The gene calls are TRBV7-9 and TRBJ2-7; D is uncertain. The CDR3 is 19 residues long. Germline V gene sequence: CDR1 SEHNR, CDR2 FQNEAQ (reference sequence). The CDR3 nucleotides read TGTGCCGGCAGCTTAGCCCTTGGTGGTGTAGAGTCGAAAGCCTACGAGCAGTACTTC. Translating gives CAGSLALGGVESKAYEQYF.

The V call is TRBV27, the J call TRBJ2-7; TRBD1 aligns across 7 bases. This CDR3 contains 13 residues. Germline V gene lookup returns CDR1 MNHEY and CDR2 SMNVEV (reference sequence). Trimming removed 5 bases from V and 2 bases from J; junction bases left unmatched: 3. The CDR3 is CASSKGATYEQYF. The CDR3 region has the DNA TGTGCCAGCAGTAAGGGGGCGACCTACGAGCAGTACTTC.

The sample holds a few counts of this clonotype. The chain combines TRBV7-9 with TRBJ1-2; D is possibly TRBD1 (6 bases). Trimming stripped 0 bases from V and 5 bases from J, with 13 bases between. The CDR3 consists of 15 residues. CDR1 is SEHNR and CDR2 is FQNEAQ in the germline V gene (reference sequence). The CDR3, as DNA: TGTGCCAGCAGCTTAGCACCAGGGGAACAATATGGCTACACCTTC. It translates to CASSLAPGEQYGYTF.

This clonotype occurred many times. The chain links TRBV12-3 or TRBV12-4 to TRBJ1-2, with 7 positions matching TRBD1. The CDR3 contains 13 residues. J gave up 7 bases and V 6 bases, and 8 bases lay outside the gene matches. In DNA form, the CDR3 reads TGTGCCAGCAGACCCGACAGGGTGGGTGGCTACACCTTC. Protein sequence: CASRPDRVGGYTF.

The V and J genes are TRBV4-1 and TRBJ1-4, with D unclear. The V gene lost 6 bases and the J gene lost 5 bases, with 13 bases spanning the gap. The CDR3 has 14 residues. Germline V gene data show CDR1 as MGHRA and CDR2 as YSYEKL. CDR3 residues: CASRHPGENEKLFF. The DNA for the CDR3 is TGCGCCAGCAGGCATCCGGGAGAGAATGAAAAACTGTTTTTT.

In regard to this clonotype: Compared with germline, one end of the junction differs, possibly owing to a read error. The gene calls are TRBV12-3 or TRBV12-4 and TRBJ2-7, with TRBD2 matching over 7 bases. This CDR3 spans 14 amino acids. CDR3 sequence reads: CASSLVAGVAEQYF. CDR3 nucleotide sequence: TGTGCTAGCAGTTTGGTTGCGGGAGTGGCCGAGCAGTACTTC.

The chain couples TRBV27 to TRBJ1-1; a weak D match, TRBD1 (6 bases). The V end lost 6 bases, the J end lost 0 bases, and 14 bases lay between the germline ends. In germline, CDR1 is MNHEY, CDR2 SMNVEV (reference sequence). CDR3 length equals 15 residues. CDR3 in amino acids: CASRDGGQMNTEAFF. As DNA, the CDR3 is TGTGCCAGCAGGGACGGGGGGCAGATGAACACTGAAGCTTTCTTT.

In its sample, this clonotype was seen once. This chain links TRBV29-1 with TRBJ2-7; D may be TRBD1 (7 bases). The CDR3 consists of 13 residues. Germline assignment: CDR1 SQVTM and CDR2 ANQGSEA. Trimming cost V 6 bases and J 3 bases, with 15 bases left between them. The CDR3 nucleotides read TGCAGCGTGCGGGACAGCGTATACTACGAGCAGTACTTC. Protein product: CSVRDSVYYEQYF.

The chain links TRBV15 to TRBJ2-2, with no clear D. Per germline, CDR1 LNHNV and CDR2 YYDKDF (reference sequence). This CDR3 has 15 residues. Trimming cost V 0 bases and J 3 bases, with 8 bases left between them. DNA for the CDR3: TGTGCCACCAGCAGAGATCGAACGCACACCGGGGAGCTGTTTTTT. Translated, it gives CATSRDRTHTGELFF.

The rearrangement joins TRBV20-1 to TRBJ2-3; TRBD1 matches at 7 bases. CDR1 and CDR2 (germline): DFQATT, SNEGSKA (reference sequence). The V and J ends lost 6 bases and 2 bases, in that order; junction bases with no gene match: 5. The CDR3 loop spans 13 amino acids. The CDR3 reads CSAGQVLTDTQYF. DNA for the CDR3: TGCAGTGCCGGACAGGTTCTCACAGATACGCAGTATTTT.

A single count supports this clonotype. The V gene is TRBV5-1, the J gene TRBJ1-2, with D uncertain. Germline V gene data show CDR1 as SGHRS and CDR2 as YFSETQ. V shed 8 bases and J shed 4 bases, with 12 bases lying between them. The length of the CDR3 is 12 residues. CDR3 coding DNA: TGCGCCAGTGCCGGGCGAAGCTATGGCTACACCTTC. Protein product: CASAGRSYGYTF.

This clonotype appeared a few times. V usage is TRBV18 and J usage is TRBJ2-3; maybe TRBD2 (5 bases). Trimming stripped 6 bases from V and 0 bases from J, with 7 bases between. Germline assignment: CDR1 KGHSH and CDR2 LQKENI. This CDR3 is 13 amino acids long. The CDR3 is CASSWESTDTQYF. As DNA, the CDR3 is TGTGCCAGCTCCTGGGAGAGCACAGATACGCAGTATTTT. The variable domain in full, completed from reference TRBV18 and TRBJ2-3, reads NAGVMQNPRHLVRRRGQEARLRCSPMKGHSHVYWYRQLPEEGLKFMVYLQKENIIDESGMPKERFSAEFPKEGPSILRIQQVVRGDSAAYFCASSWESTDTQYFGPGTRLTVL.

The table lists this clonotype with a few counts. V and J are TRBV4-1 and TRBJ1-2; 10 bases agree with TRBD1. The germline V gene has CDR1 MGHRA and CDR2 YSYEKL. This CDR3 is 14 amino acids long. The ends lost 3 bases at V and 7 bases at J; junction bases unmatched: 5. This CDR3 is CASSQGQGRGGYTF. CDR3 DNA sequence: TGCGCCAGCAGCCAGGGACAGGGGCGTGGTGGCTACACCTTC.

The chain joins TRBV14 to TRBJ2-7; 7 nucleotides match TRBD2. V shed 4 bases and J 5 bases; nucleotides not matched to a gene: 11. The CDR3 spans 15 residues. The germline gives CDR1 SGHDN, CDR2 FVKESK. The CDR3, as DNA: TGTGCCAGCAGCCCCCGCCCCGCTAGCGGACACGAGCAGTACTTC. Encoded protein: CASSPRPASGHEQYF.

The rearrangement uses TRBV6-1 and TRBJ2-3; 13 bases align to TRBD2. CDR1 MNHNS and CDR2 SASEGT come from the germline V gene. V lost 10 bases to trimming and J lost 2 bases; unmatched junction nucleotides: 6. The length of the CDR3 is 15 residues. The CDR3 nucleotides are TGTGCCACTACGGGACTAGCGGGAAACACAGATACGCAGTATTTT. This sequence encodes CATTGLAGNTDTQYF.

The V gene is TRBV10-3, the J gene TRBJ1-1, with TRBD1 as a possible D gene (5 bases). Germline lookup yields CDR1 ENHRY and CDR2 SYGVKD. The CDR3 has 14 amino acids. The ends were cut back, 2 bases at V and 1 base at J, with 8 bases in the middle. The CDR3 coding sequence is TGTGCCATCAGTGAGGGTCAGGGGAACACTGAAGCTTTCTTT. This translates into CAISEGQGNTEAFF.

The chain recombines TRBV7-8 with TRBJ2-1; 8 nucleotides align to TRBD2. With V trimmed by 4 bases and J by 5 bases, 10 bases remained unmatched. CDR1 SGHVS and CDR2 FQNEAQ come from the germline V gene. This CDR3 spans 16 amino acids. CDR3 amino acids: CASSSEGIAGNNEQFF. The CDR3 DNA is TGTGCCAGCAGCTCCGAAGGAATAGCGGGGAACAATGAGCAGTTCTTC. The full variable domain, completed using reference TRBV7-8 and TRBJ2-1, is GAGVSQSPRYKVAKRGQDVALRCDPISGHVSLFWYQQALGQGPEFLTYFQNEAQLDKSGLPSDRFFAERPEGSVSTLKIQRTQQEDSAVYLCASSSEGIAGNNEQFFGPGTRLTVL.

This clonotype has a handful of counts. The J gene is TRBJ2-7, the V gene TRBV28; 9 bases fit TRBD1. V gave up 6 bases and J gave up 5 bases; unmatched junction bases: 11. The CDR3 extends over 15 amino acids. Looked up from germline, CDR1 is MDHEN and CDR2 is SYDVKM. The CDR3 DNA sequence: TGTGCCAGCAGCACAGGGGGCGCCTCTAGGGACGAGCAGTACTTC. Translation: CASSTGGASRDEQYF.